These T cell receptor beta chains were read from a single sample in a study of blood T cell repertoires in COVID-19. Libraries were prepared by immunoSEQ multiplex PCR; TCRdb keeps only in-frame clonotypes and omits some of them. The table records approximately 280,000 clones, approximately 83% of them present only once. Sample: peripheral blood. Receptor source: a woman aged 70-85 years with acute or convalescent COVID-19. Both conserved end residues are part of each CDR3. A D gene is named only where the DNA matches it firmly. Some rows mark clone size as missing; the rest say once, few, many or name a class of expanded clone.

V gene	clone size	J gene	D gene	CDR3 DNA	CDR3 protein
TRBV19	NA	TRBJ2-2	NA	TGTGCCAGTAGTATAGGGGGAGGCCCCGGGGAGCTGTTTTTT	CASSIGGGPGELFF
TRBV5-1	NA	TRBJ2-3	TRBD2	TGCGCCAGCGCCCCGGGGGGTGGCACAGATACGCAGTATTTT	CASAPGGGTDTQYF
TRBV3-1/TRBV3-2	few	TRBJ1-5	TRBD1	TGTGCCAGCAGCGACAGGGGTAGGACTCAGCCCCAGCATTTT	CASSDRGRTQPQHF
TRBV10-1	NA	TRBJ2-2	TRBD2	TGCGCCAGCAGTGAGATGACTAGCGGGAACACCGGGGAGCTGTTTTTT	CASSEMTSGNTGELFF
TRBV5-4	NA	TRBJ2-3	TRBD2	TGTGCCAGCAGCTTGGTTAGCGGGATATCAGATACGCAGTATTTT	CASSLVSGISDTQYF
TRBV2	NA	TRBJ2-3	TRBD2	TGTGCCAGCAAAACTAGCGGGGGGCTCGCAGATACGCAGTATTTT	CASKTSGGLADTQYF
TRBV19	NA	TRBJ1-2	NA	TGTGCCAGTAGCTGGGGCTCCTTTAACTATGGCTACACCTTC	CASSWGSFNYGYTF
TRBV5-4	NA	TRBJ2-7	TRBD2	TGTGCCAGCAGTCGTGGACTAGCGGGGGACTGGGCCGAGCAGTACTTC	CASSRGLAGDWAEQYF
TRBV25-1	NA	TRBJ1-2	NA	TGTGCCAGCAGTGAAGCCCCTCGTGCCGGGGGCTACACCTTC	CASSEAPRAGGYTF
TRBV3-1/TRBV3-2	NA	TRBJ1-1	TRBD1	TGTGCCAGCACCCACCGGGACAGGGTGGGAGAAGCTTTCTTT	CASTHRDRVGEAFF
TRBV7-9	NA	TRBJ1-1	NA	TGTGCCAGCAGCTTGGCAGGGGTTGAAGCTTTCTTT	CASSLAGVEAFF
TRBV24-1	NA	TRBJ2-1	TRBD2	TGTGCCACCAGTGATCGGGGAGTAGCGGGGGGCTCCTACAATGAGCAGTTCTTC	CATSDRGVAGGSYNEQFF
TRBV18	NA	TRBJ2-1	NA	TGTGCCAGCTCACCCGGCGGGGTGAATGAGCAGTTCTTC	CASSPGGVNEQFF
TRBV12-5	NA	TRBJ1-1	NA	TGTGCTAGTGGCCCGACAGACAACACTGAAGCTTTCTTT	CASGPTDNTEAFF
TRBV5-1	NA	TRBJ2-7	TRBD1	TGCGCCAGCAGCTCTGGACAGGTGGGATACGAGCAGTACTTC	CASSSGQVGYEQYF
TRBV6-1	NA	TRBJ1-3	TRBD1	TGTGCCAGCAGTGAGACAGGGGCTGCCTCTGGAAACACCATATATTTT	CASSETGAASGNTIYF
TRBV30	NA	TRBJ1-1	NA	TGTGCCTGTCTTCCCCTGGGCGAAGCTTTCTTT	CACLPLGEAFF
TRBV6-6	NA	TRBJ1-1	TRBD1	TGTGCCAGCAGGGCAGGGGGCACTGAAGCTTTCTTT	CASRAGGTEAFF
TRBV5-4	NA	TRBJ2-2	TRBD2	TGTGCCAGCAGCTCCCGGGACTATTACACCGGGGAGCTGTTTTTT	CASSSRDYYTGELFF
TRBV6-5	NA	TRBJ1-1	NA	TGTGCCAGCGAGAGGGGAGGAATGGGCACTGAAGCTTTCTTT	CASERGGMGTEAFF
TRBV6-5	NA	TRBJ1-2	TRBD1	TGTGCCAGCAGCCTCGACAGGGGCGACTATGGCTACACCTTC	CASSLDRGDYGYTF
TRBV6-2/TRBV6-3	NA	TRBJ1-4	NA	TGTGCCAGCAGTTACCCAGGGATTAATGAAAAACTGTTTTTT	CASSYPGINEKLFF
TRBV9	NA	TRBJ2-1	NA	TGTGCCAGCAGCCCACAGGGTTGGTCCTACAATGAGCAGTTCTTC	CASSPQGWSYNEQFF
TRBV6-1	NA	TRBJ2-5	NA	TGTGCCAGCAGTGAAGGAACTAGTTCGGAGACCCAGTACTTC	CASSEGTSSETQYF
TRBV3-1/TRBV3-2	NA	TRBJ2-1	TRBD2	TGTGCCAGCAGCTACCGAGCCGGGACTAGCGGGGGGGCCGGGCAGTTCTTC	CASSYRAGTSGGAGQFF
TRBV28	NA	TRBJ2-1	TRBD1	TGTGCCAGCAGTCTTCGACAGGGTGGTCAGTTCTTC	CASSLRQGGQFF
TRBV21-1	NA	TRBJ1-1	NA	TGTGCCAGCCAGAGGGGGCTGATGTACACTGAAGCTTTCTTT	CASQRGLMYTEAFF
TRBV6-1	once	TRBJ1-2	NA	TGTGCCAGCAGTGATGACATAGGCAGTTATGGCTACACCTTC	CASSDDIGSYGYTF
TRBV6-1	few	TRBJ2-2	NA	TGTGCCAGCAGTGAAAGACAGAACACCGGGGAGCTGTTTTTT	CASSERQNTGELFF
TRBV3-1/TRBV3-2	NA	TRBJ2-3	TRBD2	TGTGCCAGCAGCCTCGGGACTAGCGGCTCCACAGATACGCAGTATTTT	CASSLGTSGSTDTQYF
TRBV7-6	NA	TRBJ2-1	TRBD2	TGTGCCAGCAGCCCTGGACTAGGTCGAGTCCCTACGTACAATGAGCAGTTCTTC	CASSPGLGRVPTYNEQFF
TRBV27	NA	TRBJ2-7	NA	TGTGCCAGCAGTCTGACCCAGGCAGTATCTTACGAGCAGTACTTC	CASSLTQAVSYEQYF
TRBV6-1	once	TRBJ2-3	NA	TGTGCCAGCAGTGAACTGGGCGAGACAGATACGCAGTATTTT	CASSELGETDTQYF
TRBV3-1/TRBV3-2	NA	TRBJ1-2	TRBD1	TGTGCCAGCAGTCCAGGGACAGTAGTAGGCTACACCTTC	CASSPGTVVGYTF
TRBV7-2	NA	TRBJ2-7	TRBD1	TGTGCCAGCAGCTTCGACAGGGAGATATACGAGCAGTACTTC	CASSFDREIYEQYF
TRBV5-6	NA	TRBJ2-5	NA	TGTGCCAGCAGCTTGTCCCCGGGGAAAGAGACCCAGTACTTC	CASSLSPGKETQYF
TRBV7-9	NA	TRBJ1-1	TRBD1	TGTGCCAGCAGCCTCCTTGGGACAGCAGCTTTCTTT	CASSLLGTAAFF
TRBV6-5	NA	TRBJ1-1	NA	TGTGCCAGCAGTTACTCGGGAGGGACAAAAGCTTTCTTT	CASSYSGGTKAFF
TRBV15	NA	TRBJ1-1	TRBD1	TGTGCCACCAGCTGGGGACAGGGGAACACTGAAGCTTTCTTT	CATSWGQGNTEAFF
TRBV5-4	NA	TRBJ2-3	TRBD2	TGTGCCAGCAGCTTAGATGGGCTAGCGGGGGGAAGCACAGATACGCAGTATTTT	CASSLDGLAGGSTDTQYF
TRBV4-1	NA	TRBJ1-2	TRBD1	TGCGCCAGCAGCCAACCGGACAGGGACTATGGCTACACCTTC	CASSQPDRDYGYTF
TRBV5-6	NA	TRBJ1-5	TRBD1	TGTGCCAGCAGCTTTGGCCGGGACAGGCCTCTGCCCCAGCATTTT	CASSFGRDRPLPQHF
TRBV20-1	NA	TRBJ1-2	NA	TGCAGTGCTAGTAAAGGGGTTGCGTCAGTTAACTATGGCTACACCTTC	CSASKGVASVNYGYTF
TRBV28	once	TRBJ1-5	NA	TGTGCCAGCAGTTTTGAGGGGGTTAGCAATCAGCCCCAGCATTTT	CASSFEGVSNQPQHF
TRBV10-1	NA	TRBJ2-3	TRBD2	TGCGCCAGCAGTGCTGGGCTTACTAGCGGGGGGGAAGATACGCAGTATTTT	CASSAGLTSGGEDTQYF
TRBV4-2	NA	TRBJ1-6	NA	TGTGCCAGCAGCCAACAGGGGTCCACAAATTCACCCCTCCACTTT	CASSQQGSTNSPLHF
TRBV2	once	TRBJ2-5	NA	TGTGCCAGCAGTGAAAGGGGGGAGACCCAGTACTTC	CASSERGETQYF
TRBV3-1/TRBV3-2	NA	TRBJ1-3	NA	TGTGCCAGCAGCCCGAAAGCTAGGAACACCATATATTTT	CASSPKARNTIYF
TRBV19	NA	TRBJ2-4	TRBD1	TGTGCCAGTAGCCGGACAGGGATCACCAAAAACATTCAGTACTTC	CASSRTGITKNIQYF
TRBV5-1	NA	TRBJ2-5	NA	TGCGCCAGCAGCTTGGGTGGGCTGAAGGAGACCCAGTACTTC	CASSLGGLKETQYF
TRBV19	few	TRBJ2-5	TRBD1	TGTGCCAGTAGTATCTCCGGACAGGGGGCCCTGGAGACCCAGTACTTC	CASSISGQGALETQYF
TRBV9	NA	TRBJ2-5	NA	TGTGCCAGCAGCGTAGGCCCCCGCGGGGCACTCCAAGAGACCCAGTACTTC	CASSVGPRGALQETQYF
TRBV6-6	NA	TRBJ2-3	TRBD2	TGTGCCAGCAGAAGGGGGACTAGCGGGGGTAAAGATACGCAGTATTTT	CASRRGTSGGKDTQYF
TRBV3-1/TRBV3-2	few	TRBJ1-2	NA	TGTGCCAGCAGCCACCCGTCGGGGGGCTACACCTTC	CASSHPSGGYTF